A single sample is the source of the 15 T cell receptor beta chains below, sequenced in a study of human T cells and chemical hapten exposure. Time point described: pre-sensitization, week 0. Regarding treatment: therapeutic diphenylcyclopropenone sensitization with weekly scalp DPC. Via MiXCR, TCRdb re-called the RACE reads, giving one row per CDR3 protein. In the table there are around 380,000 distinct CDR3 sequences, approximately 5% of which are singletons. The source was whole blood, collected in connection with sensitization to the hapten diphenylcyclopropenone (DPC). Receptors were obtained from a woman between 18 and 30 years old with alopecia areata. Some clones in this sample may be carry-over from other donors' samples.

This clonotype has ten or more counts. J is TRBJ1-5 and V is TRBV5-1; D is unresolved. Trimming removed 0 bases from V and 3 bases from J, with 7 bases in between. The CDR3 contains 14 residues. Per germline, CDR1 SGHRS and CDR2 YFSETQ. DNA for the CDR3: TGCGCCAGCAGCTTGGGAGTCAACAATCAGCCCCAGCATTTT. Protein sequence: CASSLGVNNQPQHF.

This clonotype has a handful of counts. This chain links TRBV28 with TRBJ2-5, with D possibly being TRBD1 (6 bases). Looked up from germline, CDR1 is MDHEN and CDR2 is SYDVKM. V gave up 2 bases and J gave up 2 bases, with 15 bases separating them. The CDR3 spans 16 residues. CDR3 loop: CASSLPGQQTQETQYF. For the CDR3, the DNA is TGTGCCAGCAGTTTACCCGGACAGCAAACTCAAGAGACCCAGTACTTC.

The J gene is TRBJ2-3, the V gene TRBV20-1; 7 positions agree with TRBD2. J was trimmed by 3 bases and V by 6 bases; bases with no gene match: 6. The CDR3 contains 13 residues. CDR1 and CDR2 from the germline V gene are DFQATT and SNEGSKA (reference sequence). As DNA, the CDR3 is TGCAGTGCCTCCAGCGGGGCTACAGATACGCAGTATTTT. Translation gives CSASSGATDTQYF.

This clonotype was seen more than once but under ten times. The rearrangement joins TRBV12-3 or TRBV12-4 to TRBJ2-1; maybe TRBD2 (6 bases). The CDR3 extends over 15 amino acids. The germline V and J ends were trimmed by 1 base and 4 bases, with 11 bases remaining between them. CDR3 DNA: TGTGCCAGCAGTTTAGAGCTAGCGAGTTACAATGAGCAGTTCTTC. This encodes CASSLELASYNEQFF.

This clonotype was detected ten times or more. This chain connects TRBV12-3 or TRBV12-4 to TRBJ2-3, with D perhaps being TRBD1 or TRBD2 (6 bases each). The CDR3 spans 17 residues. V was shortened by 0 bases and J by 2 bases, with 15 bases between the two germline ends. CDR3: CASSLARRGPFTDTQYF. Written as DNA, the CDR3 is TGTGCCAGCAGTTTAGCGCGCCGGGGGCCCTTCACAGATACGCAGTATTTT.

There are many counts of this clonotype. The chain links TRBV7-2 to TRBJ1-1; D remains unclear. The CDR3 contains 15 residues. V lost 2 bases to trimming and J lost 6 bases, with 16 bases between them. In germline, CDR1 is SGHTA, CDR2 FQGNSA. As DNA, the CDR3 is TGTGCCAGCAGCTTAAGTTTAACTGGGAGGGCTGAAGCTTTCTTT. Protein: CASSLSLTGRAEAFF.

The V and J genes are TRBV10-2 and TRBJ1-2; D is unresolved. This CDR3 has 16 amino acids. V was trimmed by 7 bases and J by 3 bases, leaving 21 bases between them. Per the germline V gene, CDR1 is WSHSY and CDR2 is SAAADI. CDR3 nucleotide sequence: TGCGCCAGCACCGGAAAGACGGGGTCCGTATACTATGGCTACACCTTC. Protein: CASTGKTGSVYYGYTF.

This clonotype was detected only a few times. V and J are TRBV14 and TRBJ1-2; D is perhaps TRBD1 (5 bases). Trimming pared 0 bases from V and 8 bases from J, leaving 10 bases between. Germline V gene data show CDR1 as SGHDN and CDR2 as FVKESK. This CDR3 is 13 amino acids long. Here the CDR3 DNA reads TGTGCCAGCAGCCAAGATGTATCAGGGGGCTACACCTTC. Its translation: CASSQDVSGGYTF.

This clonotype showed up just a few times. J is TRBJ2-5 and V is TRBV25-1, with D perhaps TRBD2 (5 bases). CDR1 is MGHDK and CDR2 is SYGVNS in the germline V gene. Trimming took 3 bases from V and 2 from J, leaving 13 bases between them. The CDR3 totals 15 residues. CDR3 region: CASSEPGSAQETQYF. The CDR3 coding sequence is TGTGCCAGCAGTGAGCCGGGATCTGCACAAGAGACCCAGTACTTC. Supplemented by reference TRBV25-1 and TRBJ2-5, the full variable domain reads EADIYQTPRYLVIGTGKKITLECSQTMGHDKMYWYQQDPGMELHLIHYSYGVNSTEKGDLSSESTVSRIRTEHFPLTLESARPSHTSQYLCASSEPGSAQETQYFGPGTRLLVL.

This clonotype was counted between two and nine times. The chain links TRBV29-1 to TRBJ2-1; TRBD2 might be the D (6 bases). The CDR3 has 13 residues. Germline CDR1 reads SQVTM; CDR2 reads ANQGSEA. V was clipped by 6 bases and J by 5 bases, with 14 bases between them. The CDR3 spells CSVPGVSNNEQFF. The CDR3 region has the DNA TGCAGCGTCCCGGGAGTATCAAACAATGAGCAGTTCTTC.

Ten or more counts support this clonotype. The J gene is TRBJ1-5, the V gene TRBV18; 8 nucleotides align to TRBD1. Trimming removed 3 bases from V and 5 bases from J; junction bases left unmatched: 6. CDR1 and CDR2 from the germline V gene are KGHSH and LQKENI. CDR3 length equals 15 residues. This chain's CDR3 is CASSPTGGGDQPQHF. The CDR3 bases are TGTGCCAGCTCACCTACAGGGGGGGGCGATCAGCCCCAGCATTTT.

Here the CDR3 DNA reads TGTGCCAGCAGTTTGGGGCCGGCCACTACTGAAGCTTTCTTT. This codes for CASSLGPATTEAFF. This sequence joins TRBV12-3 or TRBV12-4 and TRBJ1-1; D perhaps matches TRBD1 (5 bases). The CDR3 is 14 amino acids. Deletions cut 3 bases from V and 5 bases from J, with 13 bases between.

This clonotype was picked up many times. CDR3 DNA: TGTGCCAGCAGCTACCCTCCAGGAATTGCTAATGAAAAACTGTTTTTT. Encoded protein: CASSYPPGIANEKLFF. The chain joins TRBV7-9 to TRBJ1-4; D is unresolved. Trimming took 4 bases from V and 3 from J, leaving 15 bases between them. From germline, CDR1 is SEHNR and CDR2 FQNEAQ (reference sequence). This CDR3 spans 16 amino acids.

This clonotype was counted once. This may come from a read error, since a much larger clone is one base off. The J gene is TRBJ1-3, the V gene TRBV7-6; D perhaps matches TRBD1 (5 bases). The CDR3 spans 16 residues. Germline assignment: CDR1 SGHVS and CDR2 FNYEAQ. The CDR3 reads CASGLGGTSTGNTIYF. As DNA, the CDR3 is TGTGCCAGCGGCTTAGGAGGGACCTCAACTGGAAACACCATATATTTT.

This clonotype was seen only a few times. The chain employs TRBV27 and TRBJ2-1, with D possibly matching TRBD2 (6 bases). Per germline, CDR1 MNHEY and CDR2 SMNVEV (reference sequence). This CDR3 is built from 12 residues. The V end lost 5 bases, the J end lost 9 bases, and 11 bases lay between the germline ends. The CDR3, as DNA: TGTGCCAGCAGTCCTGGGACTTTTGAGCAGTTCTTC. Translation gives CASSPGTFEQFF.